This TCR beta chain came from a study of identifying expanded T cells in peripheral blood. Findings and limits, study-wide: Roughly two-week clone count variance significantly increased as total template count grew. Differentially abundant clones: about 1.3 between replicates, just under 17 at two to three weeks, less than 20 at four.

The protocol was immunoSEQ multiplex PCR, while the TCRdb copy is restricted to in-frame clones and leaves out a portion. The profile shows under 100,000 clones, about 85% of them singletons. During the collection period, no donor immune events like infections were recorded. The germline V and J ends were trimmed by 0 bases and 3 bases, with 14 bases remaining between them. In germline, CDR1 is PRHDT, CDR2 FYEKMQ (reference sequence). This CDR3 contains 17 residues. Remarks on this clone: Antigen unknown.

This TCR derives from a person aged 18 to 70 in good health. Sequencing was performed on blood. The V call is TRBV13, the J call TRBJ2-2; D is ambiguous. CDR3 amino acids: CASSLGQRIWDTGELFF. Written as DNA, the CDR3 is TGTGCCAGCAGCTTAGGCCAGAGGATCTGGGACACCGGGGAGCTGTTTTTT. The complete variable domain, with remaining parts taken from reference TRBV13 and TRBJ2-2, reads AAGVIQSPRHLIKEKRETATLKCYPIPRHDTVYWYQQGPGQDPQFLISFYEKMQSDKGSIPDRFSAQQFSDYHSELNMSSLELGDSALYFCASSLGQRIWDTGELFFGEGSRLTVL.